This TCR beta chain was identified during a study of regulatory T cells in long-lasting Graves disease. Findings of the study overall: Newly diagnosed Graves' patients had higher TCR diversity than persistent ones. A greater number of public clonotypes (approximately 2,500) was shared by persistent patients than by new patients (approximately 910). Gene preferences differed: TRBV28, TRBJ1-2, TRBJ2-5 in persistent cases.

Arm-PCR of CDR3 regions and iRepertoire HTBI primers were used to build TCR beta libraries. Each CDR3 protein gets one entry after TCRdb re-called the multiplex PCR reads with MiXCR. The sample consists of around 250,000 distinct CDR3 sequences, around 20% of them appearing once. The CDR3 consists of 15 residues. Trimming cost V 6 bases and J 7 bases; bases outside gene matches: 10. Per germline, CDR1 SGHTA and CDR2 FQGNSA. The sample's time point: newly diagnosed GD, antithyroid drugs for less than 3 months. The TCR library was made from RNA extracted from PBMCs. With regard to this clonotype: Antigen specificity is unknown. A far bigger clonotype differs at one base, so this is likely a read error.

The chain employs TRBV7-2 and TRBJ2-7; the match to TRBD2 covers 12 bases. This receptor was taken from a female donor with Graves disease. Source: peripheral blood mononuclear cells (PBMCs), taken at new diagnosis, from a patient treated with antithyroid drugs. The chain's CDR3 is CASRPTSGGPNEQYF. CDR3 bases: TGTGCCAGCAGACCCACTAGCGGGGGGCCCAATGAGCAGTACTTC.